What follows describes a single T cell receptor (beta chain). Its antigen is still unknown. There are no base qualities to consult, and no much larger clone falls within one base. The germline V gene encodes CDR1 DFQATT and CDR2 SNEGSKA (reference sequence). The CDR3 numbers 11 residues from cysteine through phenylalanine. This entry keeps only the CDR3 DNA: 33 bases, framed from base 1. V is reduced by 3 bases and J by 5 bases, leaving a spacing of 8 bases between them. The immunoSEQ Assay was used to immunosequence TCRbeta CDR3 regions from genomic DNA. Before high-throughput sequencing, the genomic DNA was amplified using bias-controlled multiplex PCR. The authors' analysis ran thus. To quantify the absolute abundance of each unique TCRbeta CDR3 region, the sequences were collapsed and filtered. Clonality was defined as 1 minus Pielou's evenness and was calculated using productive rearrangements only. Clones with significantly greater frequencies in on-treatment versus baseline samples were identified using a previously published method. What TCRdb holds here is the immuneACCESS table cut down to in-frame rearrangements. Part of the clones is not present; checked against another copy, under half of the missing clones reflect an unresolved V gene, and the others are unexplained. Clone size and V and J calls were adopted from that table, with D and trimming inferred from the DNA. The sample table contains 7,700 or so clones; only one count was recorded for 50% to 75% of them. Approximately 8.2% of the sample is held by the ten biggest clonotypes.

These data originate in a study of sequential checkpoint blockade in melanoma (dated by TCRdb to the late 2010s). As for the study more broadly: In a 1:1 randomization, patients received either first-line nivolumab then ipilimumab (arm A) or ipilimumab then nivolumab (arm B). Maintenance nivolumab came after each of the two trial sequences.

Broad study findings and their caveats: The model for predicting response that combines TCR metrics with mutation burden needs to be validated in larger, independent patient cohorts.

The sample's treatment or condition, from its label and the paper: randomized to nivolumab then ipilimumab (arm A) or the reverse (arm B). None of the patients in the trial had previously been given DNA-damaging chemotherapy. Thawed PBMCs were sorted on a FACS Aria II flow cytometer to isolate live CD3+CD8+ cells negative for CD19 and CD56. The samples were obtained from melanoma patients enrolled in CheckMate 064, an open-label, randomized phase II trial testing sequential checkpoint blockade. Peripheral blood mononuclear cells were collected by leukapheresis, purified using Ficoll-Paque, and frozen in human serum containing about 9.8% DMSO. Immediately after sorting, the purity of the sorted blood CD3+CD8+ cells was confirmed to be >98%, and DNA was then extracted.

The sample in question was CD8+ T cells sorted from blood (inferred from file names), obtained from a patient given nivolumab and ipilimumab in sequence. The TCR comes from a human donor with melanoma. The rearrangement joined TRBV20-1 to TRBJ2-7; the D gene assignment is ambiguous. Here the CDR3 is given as CSARVRNEQYF. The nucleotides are TGCAGTGCTAGGGTCAGGAACGAGCAGTACTTC.